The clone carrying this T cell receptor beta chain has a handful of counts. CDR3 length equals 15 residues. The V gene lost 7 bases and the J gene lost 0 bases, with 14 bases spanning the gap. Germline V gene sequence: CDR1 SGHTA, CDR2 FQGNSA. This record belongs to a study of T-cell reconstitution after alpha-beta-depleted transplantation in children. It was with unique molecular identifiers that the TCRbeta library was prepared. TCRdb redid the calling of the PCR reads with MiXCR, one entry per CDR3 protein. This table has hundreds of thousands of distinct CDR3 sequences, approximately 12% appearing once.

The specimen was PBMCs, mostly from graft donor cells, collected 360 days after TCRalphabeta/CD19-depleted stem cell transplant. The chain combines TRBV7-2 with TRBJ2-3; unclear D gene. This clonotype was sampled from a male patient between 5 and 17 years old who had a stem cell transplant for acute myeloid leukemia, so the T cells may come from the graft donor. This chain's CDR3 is CASTPVGSSTDTQYF. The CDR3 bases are TGTGCCAGCACCCCAGTCGGTTCTAGCACAGATACGCAGTATTTT.